These 20 T cell receptor beta chains share one sample of origin, sequenced in a study of blood T cell repertoires in COVID-19. Some clones are missing from TCRdb's copy, which holds only in-frame ones; the method was immunoSEQ multiplex PCR. The sample has approximately 260,000 clones; roughly 86% are singletons. The material sequenced was peripheral blood. These TCRs come from a man younger than 30 with active or convalescent COVID-19.

This rearrangement joins TRBV2 to TRBJ1-4; D is perhaps TRBD1 (5 bases). V was trimmed by 2 bases and J by 8 bases, leaving 12 bases between them. The CDR3 is made up of 14 amino acids. Germline CDR1 SNHLY, CDR2 FYNNEI. The CDR3 region has the DNA TGTGCCAGCAGTGAATGGGGGGTTGGAGAAAAACTGTTTTTT. Translated: CASSEWGVGEKLFF.

This clone was counted a few times. The chain joins TRBV12-3 or TRBV12-4 to TRBJ1-1, with D unclear. There are 13 residues in the CDR3. Trimming cost V 5 bases and J 2 bases, with 9 bases left between them. CDR3: CASSPASNTEAFF. The CDR3 DNA is TGTGCCAGCAGTCCCGCCAGTAACACTGAAGCTTTCTTT.

The chain joins TRBV18 to TRBJ2-7, with 9 bases identical to TRBD1. The J segment lost 2 bases and the V segment lost 3 bases, leaving 5 bases of the junction unmatched. Germline V gene sequence: CDR1 KGHSH, CDR2 LQKENI. CDR3 length: 15 amino acids. The CDR3 region is CASSPRTGETYEQYF. DNA for the CDR3: TGTGCCAGCTCACCCCGGACAGGGGAAACCTACGAGCAGTACTTC.

As concerns this clone: Different DNA sequences within this sample yield the same CDR3. The chain joins TRBV30 to TRBJ2-7; 9 bases agree with TRBD1. With V trimmed by 3 bases and J by 2 bases, 2 bases remained unmatched. The length of the CDR3 is 13 residues. CDR1 and CDR2 (germline): GTSNPN, SVGIG (reference sequence). The CDR3 DNA follows: TGTGCCTGGAGCCGGGACAGGGCCTACGAGCAGTACTTC. As protein: CAWSRDRAYEQYF.

This chain's CDR3 is CASSGTGELFF. CDR3 sequence (DNA): TGTGCCAGCAGCGGGACCGGGGAGCTGTTTTTT. V and J are TRBV2 and TRBJ2-2; D call uncertain. This CDR3 comprises 11 residues. Germline V gives CDR1 SNHLY, CDR2 FYNNEI. With 6 bases removed from V and 5 bases from J, the gap between germline ends came to 4 bases.

The table lists this clone with a count of one. This chain uses TRBV6-5 with TRBJ1-2; D not certain. The germline V and J ends were trimmed by 2 bases and 6 bases, with 7 bases remaining between them. Germline CDR1 is MNHEY and CDR2 is SVGAGI. This CDR3 is 12 amino acids long. CDR3 in DNA: TGTGCCAGCAGTTACCCGGGGAATGGCTACACCTTC. Amino acids: CASSYPGNGYTF.

The V gene is TRBV30, the J gene TRBJ1-5; D gene unclear. The CDR3 totals 13 residues. Germline CDR1 is GTSNPN and CDR2 is SVGIG (reference sequence). Trimming removed 0 bases at V and 7 bases at J, with 10 bases between. CDR3 sequence reads: CAWSVEGTQPQHF. For the CDR3, the DNA is TGTGCCTGGAGTGTGGAGGGAACGCAGCCCCAGCATTTT.

The V gene is TRBV11-2, the J gene TRBJ2-1, with 10 positions matching TRBD2. V was clipped by 7 bases and J by 0 bases; unmatched bases: 15. Germline loops: CDR1 SGHAT, CDR2 FQNNGV. The CDR3 consists of 19 residues. CDR3 nucleotide sequence: TGTGCCAGCAAGGGAGAGCTGGGACTAGCGTTTAGCTCCTACAATGAGCAGTTCTTC. Protein product: CASKGELGLAFSSYNEQFF.

This rearrangement joins TRBV6-5 to TRBJ2-7; TRBD1 matches 12 bases. The CDR3 extends over 14 amino acids. Germline CDR1 MNHEY, CDR2 SVGAGI. J lost 8 bases, V lost 6 bases, and 8 bases had no gene match. CDR3 nucleotides: TGTGCCAGCAGCACCGGGACAGGGGGCGCGAAGCAGTACTTC. Amino acids: CASSTGTGGAKQYF.

This clone has ten or more counts. This chain uses TRBV19 with TRBJ1-4; D might be TRBD1 (5 bases). CDR3 length equals 15 residues. Looked up from germline, CDR1 is LNHDA and CDR2 is SQIVND (reference sequence). The germline V and J ends were trimmed by 5 bases and 7 bases, with 17 bases remaining between them. The CDR3, as DNA: TGTGCCAGTAGTTTGGGACGCGGGATTAGTGAAAAACTGTTTTTT. This translates into CASSLGRGISEKLFF. Full variable domain (outside the CDR3, taken from reference TRBV19 and TRBJ1-4): DGGITQSPKYLFRKEGQNVTLSCEQNLNHDAMYWYRQDPGQGLRLIYYSQIVNDFQKGDIAEGYSVSREKKESFPLTVTSAQKNPTAFYLCASSLGRGISEKLFFGSGTQLSVL.

This sequence joins TRBV13 and TRBJ2-5; 10 bases map to TRBD2. CDR1 is PRHDT and CDR2 is FYEKMQ in the germline V gene (reference sequence). The CDR3 has 16 residues. J lost 4 bases, V lost 4 bases, and 9 bases had no gene match. CDR3 sequence (DNA): TGTGCCAGCAGCTCCACTCCTAGCGGGAGTTTAGAGACCCAGTACTTC. Its protein product is CASSSTPSGSLETQYF.

A single count supports this clone. The rearrangement joins TRBV7-9 to TRBJ1-2; D might be TRBD1 (6 bases). CDR3 size: 14 residues. V lost 1 base and J 2 bases, leaving 8 bases between the germline ends. CDR1 SEHNR and CDR2 FQNEAQ come from the germline V gene (reference sequence). DNA for the CDR3: TGTGCCAGCAGCTTAGTACAGGGAAACTATGGCTACACCTTC. Translation: CASSLVQGNYGYTF.

The rearrangement links TRBV7-9 to TRBJ1-5; D gene ambiguous. Trimming pared 7 bases from V and 3 bases from J, leaving 10 bases between. Germline CDR1 is SEHNR and CDR2 is FQNEAQ (reference sequence). The CDR3 loop spans 13 amino acids. DNA for the CDR3: TGTGCCAGCACCCCGGGGTTCAATCAGCCCCAGCATTTT. This codes for CASTPGFNQPQHF.

The gene calls are TRBV6-5 and TRBJ1-1; 8 bases agree with TRBD1. Trimming at V came to 2 bases and at J to 10 bases, leaving 15 bases not matched to a gene. From germline, CDR1 is MNHEY and CDR2 SVGAGI. This CDR3 is 16 amino acids long. The CDR3 DNA reads TGTGCCAGCAGTTACCATGGCTCGGGCAGGGGGCAGAGAGCTTTCTTT. Translated: CASSYHGSGRGQRAFF.

The V gene is TRBV5-4, the J gene TRBJ2-3; 8 positions agree with TRBD2. Germline lookup yields CDR1 SGHNT and CDR2 YYREEE (reference sequence). The trim removed 6 bases at V and 10 bases at J, leaving 13 bases unmatched. The CDR3 is 14 amino acids. CDR3 coding DNA: TGTGCCAGCACTGTGGGGGGGACTAGTGATTCGCAGTATTTT. Protein: CASTVGGTSDSQYF.

The genes are TRBV11-2 and TRBJ2-3; D gene uncertain. V was clipped by 6 bases and J by 2 bases, with 12 bases between them. Germline assignment: CDR1 SGHAT and CDR2 FQNNGV. This CDR3 contains 14 residues. CDR3 DNA sequence: TGTGCCAGCAGGATGTTCAGAAACACAGATACGCAGTATTTT. This gives the protein CASRMFRNTDTQYF.

The chain links TRBV15 to TRBJ2-1; D call uncertain. V was cut by 0 bases and J by 11 bases, with 5 bases left in between. The CDR3 runs to 11 residues. CDR1 is LNHNV and CDR2 is YYDKDF in the germline V gene (reference sequence). The CDR3 nucleotides are TGTGCCACCAGCAGAGACGGTAAGCAGTTCTTC. Protein: CATSRDGKQFF.

This clone was seen many times. Other DNA sequences within the sample encode an identical CDR3. The genes are TRBV6-2 or TRBV6-3 and TRBJ2-3; D might be TRBD2 (5 bases). The germline V gene encodes CDR1 MNHEY and CDR2 SVGEGT. There are 11 residues in the CDR3. V lost 6 bases, J lost 8 bases, and 9 bases lay in between. CDR3 residues: CASSGGGTQYF. In DNA, the CDR3 is TGTGCCAGCAGCGGTGGAGGTACGCAGTATTTT.

The rearrangement joins TRBV3-1 (or the pseudogene TRBV3-2) to TRBJ2-7, with 8 bases fitting TRBD1. Trimming at V came to 4 bases and at J to 6 bases, leaving 14 bases not matched to a gene. The CDR3 covers 16 residues. Germline-derived CDR1 and CDR2 are LGHDT and YNNKEL (reference sequence). This CDR3 reads CASSPEQQDRAAEQYF. The CDR3 bases are TGTGCCAGCAGCCCGGAGCAGCAGGACAGGGCCGCCGAGCAGTACTTC.

The chain employs TRBV7-9 and TRBJ1-5; tentatively, D is TRBD1 (5 bases). Germline V lookup: CDR1 SEHNR, CDR2 FQNEAQ (reference sequence). The CDR3 runs 13 residues. Trimming removed 6 bases at V and 9 bases at J, with 15 bases between. This chain's CDR3 is CASSPDSDGPQHF. CDR3 coding DNA: TGTGCCAGCAGTCCCGACAGTGATGGGCCCCAGCATTTT.